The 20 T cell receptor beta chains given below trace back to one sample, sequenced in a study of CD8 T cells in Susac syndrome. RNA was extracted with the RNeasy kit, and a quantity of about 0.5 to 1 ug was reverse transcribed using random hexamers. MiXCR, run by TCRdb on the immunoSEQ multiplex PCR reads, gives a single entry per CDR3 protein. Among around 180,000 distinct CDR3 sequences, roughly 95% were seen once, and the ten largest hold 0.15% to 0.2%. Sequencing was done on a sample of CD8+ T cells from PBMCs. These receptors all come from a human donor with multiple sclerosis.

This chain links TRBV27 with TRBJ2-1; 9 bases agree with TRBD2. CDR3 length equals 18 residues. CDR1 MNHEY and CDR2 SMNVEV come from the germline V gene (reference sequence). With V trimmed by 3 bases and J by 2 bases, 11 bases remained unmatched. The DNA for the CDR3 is TGTGCCAGCAGTTTTCGGACGACTAGCGGCCCAACCTACAATGAGCAGTTCTTC. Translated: CASSFRTTSGPTYNEQFF.

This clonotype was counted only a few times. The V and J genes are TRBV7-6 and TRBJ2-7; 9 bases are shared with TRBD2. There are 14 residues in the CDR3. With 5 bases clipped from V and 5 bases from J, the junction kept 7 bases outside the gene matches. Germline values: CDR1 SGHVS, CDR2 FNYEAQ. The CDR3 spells CASSPLAGAHEQYF. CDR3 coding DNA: TGTGCCAGCAGCCCCTTAGCGGGAGCCCACGAGCAGTACTTC.

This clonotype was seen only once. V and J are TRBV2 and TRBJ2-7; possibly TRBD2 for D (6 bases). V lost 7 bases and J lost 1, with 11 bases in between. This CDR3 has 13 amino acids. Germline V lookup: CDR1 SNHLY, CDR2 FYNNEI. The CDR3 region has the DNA TGTGCCAGCAAGATAGCGGAATCCTACGAGCAGTACTTC. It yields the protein CASKIAESYEQYF. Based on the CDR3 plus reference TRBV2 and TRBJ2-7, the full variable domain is EPEVTQTPSHQVTQMGQEVILRCVPISNHLYFYWYRQILGQKVEFLVSFYNNEISEKSEIFDDQFSVERPDGSNFTLKIRSTKLEDSAMYFCASKIAESYEQYFGPGTRLTVT.

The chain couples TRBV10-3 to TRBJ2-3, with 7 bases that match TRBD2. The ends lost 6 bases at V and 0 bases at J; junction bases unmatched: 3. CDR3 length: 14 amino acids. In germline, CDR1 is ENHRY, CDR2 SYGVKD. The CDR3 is CAIRGGNSTDTQYF. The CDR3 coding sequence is TGTGCCATCAGGGGGGGGAATAGCACAGATACGCAGTATTTT.

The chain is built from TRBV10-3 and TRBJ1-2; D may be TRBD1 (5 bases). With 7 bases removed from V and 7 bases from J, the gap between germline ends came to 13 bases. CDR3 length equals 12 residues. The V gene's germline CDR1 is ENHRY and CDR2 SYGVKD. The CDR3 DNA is TGTGCCATCATGCGAGTCGGGGGTGGCTACACCTTC. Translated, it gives CAIMRVGGGYTF.

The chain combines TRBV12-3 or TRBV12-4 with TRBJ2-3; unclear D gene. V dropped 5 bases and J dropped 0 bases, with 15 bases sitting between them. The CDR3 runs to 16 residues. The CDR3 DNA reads TGTGCCAGCAGTACCATACGTTACCCTAGCACAGATACGCAGTATTTT. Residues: CASSTIRYPSTDTQYF.

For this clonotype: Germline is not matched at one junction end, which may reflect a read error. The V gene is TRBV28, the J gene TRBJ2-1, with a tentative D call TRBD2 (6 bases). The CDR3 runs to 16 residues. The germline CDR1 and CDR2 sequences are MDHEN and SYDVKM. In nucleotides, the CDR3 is TGTGCCAGCAGTTTAGTGGTCGGGAGCTCCCACAATGAGCAGTTCTTC. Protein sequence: CASSLVVGSSHNEQFF.

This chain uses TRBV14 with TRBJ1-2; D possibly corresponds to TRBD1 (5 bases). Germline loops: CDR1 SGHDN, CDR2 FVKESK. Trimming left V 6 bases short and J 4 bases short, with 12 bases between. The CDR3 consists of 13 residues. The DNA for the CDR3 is TGTGCCAGCAGAGCCGGTGGGGCCTATGGCTACACCTTC. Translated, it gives CASRAGGAYGYTF.

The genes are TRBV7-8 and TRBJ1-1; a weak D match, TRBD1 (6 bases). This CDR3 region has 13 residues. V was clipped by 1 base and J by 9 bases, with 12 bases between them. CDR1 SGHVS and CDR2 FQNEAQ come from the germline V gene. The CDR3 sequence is CASSLEGWGQAFF. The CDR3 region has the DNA TGTGCCAGCAGCTTAGAAGGGTGGGGGCAAGCTTTCTTT.

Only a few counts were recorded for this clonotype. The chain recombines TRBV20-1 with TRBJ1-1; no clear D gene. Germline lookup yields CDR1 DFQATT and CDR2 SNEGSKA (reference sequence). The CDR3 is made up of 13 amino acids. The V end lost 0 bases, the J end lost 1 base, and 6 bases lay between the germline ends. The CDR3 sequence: CSARDRQNTEAFF. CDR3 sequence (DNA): TGCAGTGCTAGAGATCGGCAGAACACTGAAGCTTTCTTT.

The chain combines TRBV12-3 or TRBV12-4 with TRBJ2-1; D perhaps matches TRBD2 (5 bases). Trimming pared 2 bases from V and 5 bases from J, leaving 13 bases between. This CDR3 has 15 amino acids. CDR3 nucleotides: TGTGCCAGCAGTTTAATCGGGGAACCAAACAATGAGCAGTTCTTC. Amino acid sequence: CASSLIGEPNNEQFF.

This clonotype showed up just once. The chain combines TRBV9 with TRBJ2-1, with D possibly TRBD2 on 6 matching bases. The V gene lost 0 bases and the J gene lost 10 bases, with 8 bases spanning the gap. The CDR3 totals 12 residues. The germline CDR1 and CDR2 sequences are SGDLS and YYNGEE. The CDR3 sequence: CASSVEGGEQFF. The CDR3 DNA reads TGTGCCAGCAGCGTAGAGGGAGGCGAGCAGTTCTTC.

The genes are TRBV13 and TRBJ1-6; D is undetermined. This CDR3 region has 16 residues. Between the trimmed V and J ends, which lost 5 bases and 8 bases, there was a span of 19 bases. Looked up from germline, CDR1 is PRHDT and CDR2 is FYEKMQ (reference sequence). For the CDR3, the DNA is TGTGCCAGCAGCCGACGACCCCAAGAGGATCATTCACCCCTCCACTTT. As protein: CASSRRPQEDHSPLHF.

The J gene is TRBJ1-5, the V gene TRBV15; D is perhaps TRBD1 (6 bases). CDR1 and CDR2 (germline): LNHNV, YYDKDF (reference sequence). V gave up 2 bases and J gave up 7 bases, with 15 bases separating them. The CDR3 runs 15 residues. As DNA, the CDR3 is TGTGCCACCAGCAGATACTCATCAGGGGTCCAGCCCCAGCATTTT. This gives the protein CATSRYSSGVQPQHF.

The CDR3 DNA is TGTGCCAGCAGCCAAGACCAGGGCAGCAATGAGCAGTTCTTC. Its protein is CASSQDQGSNEQFF. The chain recombines TRBV3-1 with TRBJ2-1; TRBD1 might be the D (5 bases). CDR1 is LGHDT and CDR2 is YNNKEL in the germline V gene (reference sequence). Trimming took 0 bases from V and 6 from J, leaving 9 bases between them. This CDR3 region has 14 residues.

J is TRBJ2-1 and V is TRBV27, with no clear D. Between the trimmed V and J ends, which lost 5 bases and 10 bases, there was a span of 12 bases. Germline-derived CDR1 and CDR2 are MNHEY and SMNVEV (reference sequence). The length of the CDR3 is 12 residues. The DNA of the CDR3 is TGTGCCAGCAGTCCCAGACGGTGGGAGCAGTTCTTC. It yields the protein CASSPRRWEQFF.

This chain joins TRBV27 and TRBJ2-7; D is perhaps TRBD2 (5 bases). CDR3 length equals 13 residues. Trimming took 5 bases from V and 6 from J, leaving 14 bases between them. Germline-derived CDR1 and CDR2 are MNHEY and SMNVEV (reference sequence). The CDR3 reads CASSPPWGAEQYF. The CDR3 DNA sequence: TGTGCCAGCAGTCCCCCATGGGGAGCCGAGCAGTACTTC.

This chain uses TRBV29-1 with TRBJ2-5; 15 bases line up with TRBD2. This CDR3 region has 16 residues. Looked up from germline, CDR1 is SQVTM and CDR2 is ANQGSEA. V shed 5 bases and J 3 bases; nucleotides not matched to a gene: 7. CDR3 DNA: TGCAGCGTTCCTCGGTGGACTAGCGGGAGGGAAGAGACCCAGTACTTC. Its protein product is CSVPRWTSGREETQYF.

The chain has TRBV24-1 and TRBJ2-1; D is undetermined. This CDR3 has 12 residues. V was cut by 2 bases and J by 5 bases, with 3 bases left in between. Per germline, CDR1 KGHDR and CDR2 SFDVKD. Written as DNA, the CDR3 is TGTGCCACCAGTGATTGGGACAATGAGCAGTTCTTC. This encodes CATSDWDNEQFF.

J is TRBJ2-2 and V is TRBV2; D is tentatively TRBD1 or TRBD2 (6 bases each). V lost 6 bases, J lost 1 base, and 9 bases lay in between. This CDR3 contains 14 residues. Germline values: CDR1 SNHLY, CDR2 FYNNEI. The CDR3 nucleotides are TGTGCCAGCAGGGCGGGACAGAACACCGGGGAGCTGTTTTTT. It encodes CASRAGQNTGELFF.